A selection of T cell receptor beta chains follows, all from one sample in a study of control samples from healthy donors and cancer patients. Only in-frame clones appear in the TCRdb table, and some are missing; sequencing was by immunoSEQ multiplex PCR. The table has approximately 100,000 clones, more than 85% seen once. Material for sequencing was blood. Receptors were obtained from a woman in her forties or fifties in good health. Each CDR3 is given with its conserved first and last residue. A D gene is named only where the DNA matches it firmly. Where a row states a size, it is once, few, many or the class of an expanded clone; other rows omit it.

abundance	v_gene	j_gene	d_gene	CDR3nt	CDR3aa
.	TRBV6-2/TRBV6-3	TRBJ2-3	TRBD2	TGTGCCAGCAGCTATGTGGGACTAGGTGTTACGCAGTATTTT	CASSYVGLGVTQYF
.	TRBV5-1	TRBJ2-7	TRBD1	TGCGCCAGCAGCCCGATCGGACAGGGCGAGCAGTACTTC	CASSPIGQGEQYF
.	TRBV6-6	TRBJ2-2	TRBD1	TGTGCCAGCAGCTTGCTGGCGGGACAGGGTGAATACGCGAACACCGGGGAGCTGTTTTTT	CASSLLAGQGEYANTGELFF
.	TRBV7-9	TRBJ1-4	.	TGTGCCAGCCGGGAGGATAATGAAAAACTGTTTTTT	CASREDNEKLFF
.	TRBV9	TRBJ1-1	.	TGTGCCAGCACCCCCGCTTTAGGCAGGTCGACGAACACTGAAGCTTTCTTT	CASTPALGRSTNTEAFF
.	TRBV7-2	TRBJ2-5	TRBD2	TGTGCCAGCAGAGCGGGGAGCCCTGCGGAGACCCAGTACTTC	CASRAGSPAETQYF
.	TRBV12-3/TRBV12-4	TRBJ1-2	.	TGTGCCAGCAGCCCGTCCGGGCGAGGGTACACCTTC	CASSPSGRGYTF
.	TRBV7-3	TRBJ1-1	TRBD1	TGTGCCAGCAGCTTAACTACAGGGGGCAACACTGAAGCTTTCTTT	CASSLTTGGNTEAFF
once	TRBV7-9	TRBJ2-1	TRBD2	TGTGCCAGCAGCCCCCTCCAGGGAGGGTCCTACAATGAGCAGTTCTTC	CASSPLQGGSYNEQFF
.	TRBV30	TRBJ2-1	.	TGTGCCTGGAACGCGGAAAATGAGCAGTTCTTC	CAWNAENEQFF
.	TRBV27	TRBJ1-1	.	TGTGCCAGCAGTTTGCGGGGTAAGGCCACTGAAGCTTTCTTT	CASSLRGKATEAFF
.	TRBV7-2	TRBJ1-2	TRBD1	TGTGCCAGCAGCCAACCGGGACAGGCGAACTATGGCTACACCTTC	CASSQPGQANYGYTF
.	TRBV2	TRBJ2-3	.	TGTGCCAGCAGTTACGACAGCACAGATACGCAGTATTTT	CASSYDSTDTQYF
.	TRBV12-5	TRBJ1-2	.	TGTGCTAGTGGTCGTGGGGGGTTCGATTTCTATGGCTACACCTTC	CASGRGGFDFYGYTF
.	TRBV19	TRBJ2-3	.	TGTGCCAGTAGTATAGATTCTGGGACGAGCATCACAGATACGCAGTATTTT	CASSIDSGTSITDTQYF
.	TRBV30	TRBJ1-3	.	TGTGCCTGGAGTGTAAGTCTTGTCGAGGCTGGAAACACCATATATTTT	CAWSVSLVEAGNTIYF
.	TRBV5-6	TRBJ1-1	.	TGTGCCAGCACCCCCGGAGGAGGTTGGGGCACTGAAGCTTTCTTT	CASTPGGGWGTEAFF
.	TRBV12-3/TRBV12-4	TRBJ1-2	.	TGTGCCAGCAGACAGGAGATCTATGGCTACACCTTC	CASRQEIYGYTF
.	TRBV30	TRBJ1-2	TRBD1	TGTGCCTGGTCCGGGACAGGCACCTATGGCTACACCTTC	CAWSGTGTYGYTF
once	TRBV7-8	TRBJ2-1	.	TGTGCCAGCAGCACTTGGACCTTCCTGAGCTCCTACAATGAGCAGTTCTTC	CASSTWTFLSSYNEQFF
.	TRBV7-2	TRBJ2-1	TRBD2	TGTGCCAGCAGCCGCAGCGGGAGCTCCTACAATGAGCAGTTCTTC	CASSRSGSSYNEQFF
.	TRBV24-1	TRBJ2-7	TRBD1	TGTGCCACCAGTTCCGGGACAGGGGGCATGTACTTC	CATSSGTGGMYF
.	TRBV24-1	TRBJ2-3	.	TGTGCCACCATGAGTCAGGGACGCACAGATACGCAGTATTTT	CATMSQGRTDTQYF
.	TRBV19	TRBJ2-7	.	TGTGCCAGTAGTACCCTCCCCGGCGACAAAGGAACCTACGAGCAGTACTTC	CASSTLPGDKGTYEQYF
.	TRBV5-3	TRBJ1-5	.	TGTGCCAGCGGAGAGAGGATGGGTGGGGCCCCCAATCAGCCCCAGCATTTT	CASGERMGGAPNQPQHF
once	TRBV19	TRBJ1-5	.	TGTGCCAGTAGTGTGGGGCGCGATCAGCCCCAGCATTTT	CASSVGRDQPQHF
.	TRBV7-2	TRBJ1-5	.	TGTGCCAGCAGTCCAAGCAATCAGCCCCAGCATTTT	CASSPSNQPQHF
once	TRBV4-1	TRBJ2-2	.	TGCGCCAGCAGCCCCCGCGGGACTTCGAACACCGGGGAGCTGTTTTTT	CASSPRGTSNTGELFF
.	TRBV11-2	TRBJ2-2	.	TGTGCCAGCAGCTTAAGCTGGATGGAGGAGCTGTTTTTT	CASSLSWMEELFF
.	TRBV5-6	TRBJ2-2	.	TGTGCCAGCAGCTTGGTTGGCTCCTCTGGCACCGGGGAGCTGTTTTTT	CASSLVGSSGTGELFF
.	TRBV6-2/TRBV6-3	TRBJ1-1	.	TGTGCCAGCAGTTACGCCCAGTGGTTCACTGAAGCTTTCTTT	CASSYAQWFTEAFF
.	TRBV2	TRBJ1-5	.	TGTGCCAGCAGAGAGGACACGGCTAGGAATCAGCCCCAGCATTTT	CASREDTARNQPQHF
.	TRBV4-1	TRBJ1-5	TRBD1	TGCGCCAGCAGCCCCCGAGGACAGGGTATACAGCCCCAGCATTTT	CASSPRGQGIQPQHF
.	TRBV6-2/TRBV6-3	TRBJ2-4	TRBD2	TGTGCCAGCAGCCTTATGACTAGCGGGCGGGCCGCATTAGCCAAAAACATTCAGTACTTC	CASSLMTSGRAALAKNIQYF
once	TRBV7-2	TRBJ2-7	.	TGTGCCAGCAGCGAGGGGGCGGGGAGCTCCTACGAGCAGTACTTC	CASSEGAGSSYEQYF
.	TRBV24-1	TRBJ2-1	TRBD2	TGTGCCACCAGTGACCAGGATAGCGGGGGGGCCTTCTATGAGCAGTTCTTC	CATSDQDSGGAFYEQFF
.	TRBV5-1	TRBJ1-1	TRBD1	TGCGCCAGCAGCGGGGGACAGCCAAACACTGAAGCTTTCTTT	CASSGGQPNTEAFF
.	TRBV7-9	TRBJ1-3	TRBD1	TGTGCCAGCAGCCGGGGACAGGGAAACACCATATATTTT	CASSRGQGNTIYF
.	TRBV23-1	TRBJ2-2	TRBD1	TGCGCCAGCAGTCCCCCCCGGACAGGGGTGGACACCGGGGGGCTGTTTTTT	CASSPPRTGVDTGGLFF
once	TRBV27	TRBJ1-5	.	TGTGCCAGCAGTTCAGCAGGGTACCATCAGCCCCAGCATTTT	CASSSAGYHQPQHF
.	TRBV24-1	TRBJ2-3	TRBD2	TGTGCCACCAGTGATTTGAGAATGGCACTAGCGGGAGTCGATACGCAGTATTTT	CATSDLRMALAGVDTQYF
.	TRBV4-3	TRBJ1-2	TRBD1	TGCGCCAGCAGTCCGGGACAGGGGGTCGTTTATGGCTACACCTTC	CASSPGQGVVYGYTF
once	TRBV12-3/TRBV12-4	TRBJ1-4	.	TGTGCCAGCAATGGGGGCCGTACTGAAAAACTGTTTTTT	CASNGGRTEKLFF
once	TRBV6-5	TRBJ1-6	TRBD1	TGTGCCAGCAGTATGACGACAGGGGTAAGGCCCCTCCACTTT	CASSMTTGVRPLHF
once	TRBV18	TRBJ1-1	.	TGTGCCAGCTCACAAAGACTTAACAGGGTCGGGGACACTGAAGCTTTCTTT	CASSQRLNRVGDTEAFF
.	TRBV19	TRBJ1-5	.	TGTGCCAGTACTCTTGGGCGAACGCAGCATTTT	CASTLGRTQHF
.	TRBV11-2	TRBJ1-1	.	TGTGCCAGCAGCCAGAAACTCAAGTGGACATCAGGGAGGACTGAAGCTTTCTTT	CASSQKLKWTSGRTEAFF
.	TRBV2	TRBJ1-1	.	TGTGCCAGCCAGGCGCTGGGCACTGGAGCTTTCTTT	CASQALGTGAFF